This TCR beta chain is from a study of blood T cell repertoires in COVID-19. Only in-frame clones appear in the TCRdb table, and some are missing; sequencing was by immunoSEQ multiplex PCR. Of fewer than 200,000 clones in the sample, approximately 82% were seen once. Cohorts were determined from participant-reported clinical history. The sample holds one count of this clone. Sequences were obtained from PBMCs or T cells enriched from blood (not recorded which). This clonotype was sampled from a woman between 50 and 59 years old in a cohort exposed to, infected with or recovered from COVID-19 (not recorded which).

The DNA of the CDR3 is TGTGCCAGTAGTATCGGGACAGGGGTATCAGATACGCAGTATTTT. Translated: CASSIGTGVSDTQYF. The V and J genes are TRBV19 and TRBJ2-3; 10 positions agree with TRBD1. Germline trimming cut 3 bases from V and 4 bases from J; bases unmatched to any gene: 4. This CDR3 is 15 amino acids long. From germline, CDR1 is LNHDA and CDR2 SQIVND (reference sequence). The entire variable domain, with the rest obtained from reference TRBV19 and TRBJ2-3, is as follows: DGGITQSPKYLFRKEGQNVTLSCEQNLNHDAMYWYRQDPGQGLRLIYYSQIVNDFQKGDIAEGYSVSREKKESFPLTVTSAQKNPTAFYLCASSIGTGVSDTQYFGPGTRLTVL.